What follows describes a single T cell receptor beta chain. Its matching antigen is unknown. The data were obtained in a study of T-cell memory formation after mild COVID-19. TCRdb ran MiXCR on the 5' RACE reads and lists one entry per CDR3 protein. This table holds roughly 370,000 distinct CDR3 sequences, roughly 15% found once. Study results and limitations: Contracting clones from day 15 to 85 had balanced CD4/CD8; later expanders favoured CD4+. Clones from the second wave (peaking day 37) had unconfirmed SARS-CoV-2 specificity.

V gave up 7 bases and J gave up 6 bases; unmatched junction bases: 11. CDR1 is MRHNA and CDR2 is SNTAGT in the germline V gene. This CDR3 is 15 amino acids long. The sample consisted of PBMCs or a T cell subset sorted from them (not recorded which). The chain is built from TRBV6-4 and TRBJ1-4; TRBD1 agrees at 7 bases. The TCR sequence derives from a man between 18 and 29 years old who had mild COVID-19 (a few samples of this study predate the infection). Cell type and time point are not known. The CDR3 bases are TGTGCCAGCAAAGCCACGGGACAGCGAGATGAAAAACTGTTTTTT. Amino acid sequence: CASKATGQRDEKLFF.